The rows below give T cell receptor beta chains drawn from one sample of a study of blood T cell repertoires in COVID-19. Libraries were prepared by immunoSEQ multiplex PCR; TCRdb keeps only in-frame clonotypes and omits some of them. This sample carries hundreds of thousands of clones, 90% to 95% of them seen once, and the ten largest clones take 0.8% to 1%. The sequenced sample consisted of peripheral blood. Source of these receptors: a man in his sixties with COVID-19, enrolled during active disease. Both conserved end residues are part of each CDR3. The order of the fields is clone size, J gene, V gene, D gene, CDR3 DNA, CDR3 protein. The D gene is left open where the match is weak. Clone size is shown for a subset of rows, as once, few, many or a class of expanded clone.

>NA|TRBJ1-1|TRBV5-1|NA
TGCGCCAGCAGCGGCCAGGGGTTGGGGACTGAAGCTTTCTTT
CASSGQGLGTEAFF
>NA|TRBJ2-2|TRBV7-2|NA
TGTGCCAGAAACTGGGCGAGGGGGGGAAACACCGGGGAGCTGTTTTTT
CARNWARGGNTGELFF
>once|TRBJ2-2|TRBV7-6|TRBD2
TGTGCCAGCAGCCCTTTACTAGCGGGAGGGCACGGGGAGCTGTTTTTT
CASSPLLAGGHGELFF
>NA|TRBJ1-4|TRBV19|TRBD1
TGTGCCAGTATCCGCCGGGACAGTCTTAATGAAAAACTGTTTTTT
CASIRRDSLNEKLFF
>NA|TRBJ2-5|TRBV7-2|NA
TGTGCCAGCAGCTTAGGCATGCGGGAGACCCAGTACTTC
CASSLGMRETQYF
>NA|TRBJ1-3|TRBV30|TRBD1
TGTGCCTGGAGTTCCACAGGGGATTACTCTGGAAACACCATATATTTT
CAWSSTGDYSGNTIYF
>NA|TRBJ1-2|TRBV6-1|TRBD1
TGTGCCAGCAGTGAGGACAGGTCGGGAGGCTACACCTTC
CASSEDRSGGYTF
>NA|TRBJ2-3|TRBV7-3|NA
TGTGCCAGCAGCTTAGAAGGGGCCCCAGGGGGCACAGATACGCAGTATTTT
CASSLEGAPGGTDTQYF
>NA|TRBJ2-1|TRBV5-6|TRBD2
TGTGCCAGCAGCTTGGCCCGGACTAGCGGGATGTACAATGAGCAGTTCTTC
CASSLARTSGMYNEQFF
>NA|TRBJ1-6|TRBV5-1|TRBD1
TGCGCCAGCAGCCCGGAGGTGACAGGGAATTCACCCCTCCACTTT
CASSPEVTGNSPLHF
>NA|TRBJ1-6|TRBV24-1|NA
TGTGCCACCAGTGATTCTAGGGGGTCCGGTAATTCACCCCTCCACTTT
CATSDSRGSGNSPLHF
>NA|TRBJ2-1|TRBV6-5|TRBD1
TGTGCCAGCAGTTACGTCAGGGGGATGGGCAATGAGCAGTTCTTC
CASSYVRGMGNEQFF
>NA|TRBJ1-1|TRBV18|NA
TGTGCCAGCTCACCAAAGCAGGGCACTGAAGCTTTCTTT
CASSPKQGTEAFF
>NA|TRBJ2-2|TRBV2|NA
TGTGCCAGCAGTTTACAGGGGAACACCGGGGAGCTGTTTTTT
CASSLQGNTGELFF
>NA|TRBJ2-2|TRBV21-1|NA
TGTGCCAGCACCTCCAACACCGGGGAGCTGTTTTTT
CASTSNTGELFF
>once|TRBJ2-7|TRBV27|TRBD2
TGTGCCAGCAGTTTTCGGACTAGCGGCGAGCAGTACTTC
CASSFRTSGEQYF
>NA|TRBJ1-1|TRBV27|TRBD1
TGTGCCAGCAGTTCTACGGGACAGGGTTTGGTGGGCACTGAAGCTTTCTTT
CASSSTGQGLVGTEAFF
>NA|TRBJ2-1|TRBV7-2|TRBD2
TGTGCCAGCAGCTTCGCGGGACTAGCGGGCCGCAATGAGCAGTTCTTC
CASSFAGLAGRNEQFF
>NA|TRBJ2-1|TRBV18|NA
TGTGCCAGCTCACCTGGACAGTACAATGAGCAGTTCTTC
CASSPGQYNEQFF
>once|TRBJ1-4|TRBV7-8|NA
TGTGCCAGCAGCTCGGTTGGTAGGGGTACTAATGAAAAACTGTTTTTT
CASSSVGRGTNEKLFF
>NA|TRBJ2-3|TRBV10-1|TRBD1
TGCGCCAGCAGTGAGGGACAGGCGAGCACAGATACGCAGTATTTT
CASSEGQASTDTQYF
>NA|TRBJ1-2|TRBV5-1|TRBD1
TGCGCCAGTAGACCCGAACCCGGGACAGTCGGCTATGGCTACACCTTC
CASRPEPGTVGYGYTF
>NA|TRBJ1-1|TRBV4-1|NA
TGCGCCAGCAGCTCTCAGGTGAACACTGAAGCTTTCTTT
CASSSQVNTEAFF
>few|TRBJ2-2|TRBV6-2/TRBV6-3|NA
TGTGCCAGCAGTTACTCGTCTGGTGTCCCGGTCACCGGGGAGCTGTTTTTT
CASSYSSGVPVTGELFF
>NA|TRBJ1-2|TRBV20-1|NA
TGCAGTGTTAGGGCAGGGGATGGCTACACCTTC
CSVRAGDGYTF
>NA|TRBJ1-2|TRBV3-1/TRBV3-2|TRBD1
TGTGCCAGCAGCCAAGGGACAGGGGGCTATGGCTACACCTTC
CASSQGTGGYGYTF
>NA|TRBJ1-2|TRBV19|TRBD1
TGTGCCAGTAGAGCCAGGACAGGGGCTTATGGCTACACCTTC
CASRARTGAYGYTF
>NA|TRBJ2-7|TRBV5-4|TRBD2
TGTGCCAGCAGCTTGCGGGGATCGGGACTAGGTGACGAGCAGTACTTC
CASSLRGSGLGDEQYF
>NA|TRBJ1-5|TRBV30|NA
TGTGCCTGGAGTGTTGGGCAAAACAATCAGCCCCAGCATTTT
CAWSVGQNNQPQHF
>once|TRBJ1-2|TRBV5-4|NA
TGTGCCAGCAGCTTGGGAGGGGGGGACTATGGCTACACCTTC
CASSLGGGDYGYTF
>NA|TRBJ2-3|TRBV6-1|NA
TGTGCCAGCAGTGATGCCAGGACAGATACGCAGTATTTT
CASSDARTDTQYF
>NA|TRBJ2-7|TRBV28|TRBD1
TGTGCCAGCAGACCCGGACAGGTCTACGAGCAGTACTTC
CASRPGQVYEQYF
>NA|TRBJ2-7|TRBV4-2|NA
TGTGCCAGCAGCCCTAGGTGGGGAGGCCTGACCTACGAGCAGTACTTC
CASSPRWGGLTYEQYF
>NA|TRBJ2-5|TRBV7-7|TRBD1
TGTGCTAGCAGTTCAACCGGGACAGGGGCGAGGGAGACCCAGTACTTC
CASSSTGTGARETQYF
>NA|TRBJ2-2|TRBV9|TRBD2
TGTGCCAGCAGCGTAGCTAGCGGGGGACCCGACACCGGGGAGCTGTTTTTT
CASSVASGGPDTGELFF
>NA|TRBJ2-7|TRBV10-1|TRBD1
TGCGCCAGCACCCAGGATTTCCGGGACAGGGCCACCTACGAGCAGTACTTC
CASTQDFRDRATYEQYF
>NA|TRBJ1-4|TRBV7-2|NA
TGTGCCAGCAGCTCCAGACAGCCGAAGAATGAAAAACTGTTTTTT
CASSSRQPKNEKLFF
>NA|TRBJ2-3|TRBV10-1|TRBD2
TGCGCCAGCAGACCTCAGCGGGGGGCAGATACGCAGTATTTT
CASRPQRGADTQYF
>once|TRBJ2-7|TRBV5-4|TRBD1
TGTGCCAGCAGCTTGGGGACAGGGGGCGGACCTTCCTACGAGCAGTACTTC
CASSLGTGGGPSYEQYF
>NA|TRBJ2-2|TRBV18|NA
TGTGCCAGCTCACCGGCGGGACGGAACACCGGGGAGCTGTTTTTT
CASSPAGRNTGELFF
>NA|TRBJ1-2|TRBV18|TRBD1
TGTGCCAGCTCACCACTGACAGGGGGCTACACCTTC
CASSPLTGGYTF
>NA|TRBJ2-2|TRBV3-1/TRBV3-2|TRBD1
TGTGCCAGCAGCCGGCATCGGACAGGATCGAACACCGGGGAGCTGTTTTTT
CASSRHRTGSNTGELFF
>NA|TRBJ2-1|TRBV5-1|TRBD2
TGCGCCAGCAGCTTGCAACTAGCGGGGATCTTTTACAATGAGCAGTTCTTC
CASSLQLAGIFYNEQFF
>NA|TRBJ2-7|TRBV6-5|NA
TGTGCCAGCAAACCGGGACTTTACTCCTACGAGCAGTACTTC
CASKPGLYSYEQYF
>NA|TRBJ2-2|TRBV5-1|TRBD1
TGCGCCAGCAGCTTGGTTCAGGGGGTCACCGGGGAGCTGTTTTTT
CASSLVQGVTGELFF
>NA|TRBJ2-7|TRBV12-3/TRBV12-4|TRBD2
TGTGCCAGCAGTTTCGGGGGGAGCTACGAGCAGTACTTC
CASSFGGSYEQYF
>NA|TRBJ1-1|TRBV5-1|NA
TGCGCCACCGGCCCCGGGAACGCGAACACTGAAGCTTTCTTT
CATGPGNANTEAFF
>NA|TRBJ1-2|TRBV28|NA
TGTGCCAGCACCACGGGGGGCAGCTATGGCTACACCTTC
CASTTGGSYGYTF
>NA|TRBJ2-3|TRBV19|TRBD1
TGTGCCAGTAGTTCCCGGGACAGGGGTGGAGATACGCAGTATTTT
CASSSRDRGGDTQYF
>NA|TRBJ2-1|TRBV7-9|NA
TGTGCCAGCAGCCCTGGGGGGCGGGGGTCTATGAATGAGCAGTTCTTC
CASSPGGRGSMNEQFF
>NA|TRBJ2-1|TRBV7-2|TRBD2
TGTGCCAGCAGCTCGAGGTCGGGAGGGGCGAGTGATGAGCAGTTCTTC
CASSSRSGGASDEQFF
>NA|TRBJ2-1|TRBV7-9|NA
TGTGCCAGCAGCTTAGAGCCTAGATACAATGAGCAGTTCTTC
CASSLEPRYNEQFF
>NA|TRBJ2-1|TRBV5-1|TRBD2
TGCGCCAGCAGCCCCTCCGGGGGGGCCAATGAGCAGTTCTTC
CASSPSGGANEQFF
>NA|TRBJ1-1|TRBV5-4|TRBD1
TGTGCCAGCAGCCTACGGACAGGGTCATTCAGGAACACTGAAGCTTTCTTT
CASSLRTGSFRNTEAFF
>NA|TRBJ1-2|TRBV9|TRBD1
TGTGCCAGCAGCGTAGGGGTCCCCCAGGACAGGGGGGATGGCTACACCTTC
CASSVGVPQDRGDGYTF
>once|TRBJ2-7|TRBV6-1|TRBD1
TGTGCCAGCAGTGAAGGTGGGACAGGCACCTACGAGCAGTACTTC
CASSEGGTGTYEQYF
>NA|TRBJ2-2|TRBV27|NA
TGTGCCAGCAGTTTATCTCACGCAGGGTCCGGGGAGCTGTTTTTT
CASSLSHAGSGELFF
>NA|TRBJ1-6|TRBV3-1/TRBV3-2|TRBD1
TGTGCCAGCAGCCTTCAGGGACAGCATAATTCACCCCTCCACTTT
CASSLQGQHNSPLHF
>NA|TRBJ1-6|TRBV6-4|TRBD1
TGTGCCAGCAGTGACCGCCGACAGGGACATAATTCACCCCTCCACTTT
CASSDRRQGHNSPLHF